The next 26 T cell receptor beta chains were all read from a single sample in a study of T cell changes during pregnancy in multiple sclerosis. The table came from immunoSEQ multiplex PCR; TCRdb's copy has only in-frame clones and leaves some out. The table includes around 67,000 clones, around 92% detected once. Sample: peripheral blood, taken in the first trimester of pregnancy. Every receptor here comes from a female donor with multiple sclerosis, enrolled in a pregnancy study.

The chain recombines TRBV7-6 with TRBJ2-5; 8 bases align to TRBD2. Germline CDR1 SGHVS, CDR2 FNYEAQ. Trimming removed 5 bases from V and 1 base from J; junction bases left unmatched: 12. CDR3 size: 17 residues. CDR3 coding DNA: TGTGCCAGCAGCCGAAGGGCTAGCGGGTATAGCCAAGAGACCCAGTACTTC. This sequence encodes CASSRRASGYSQETQYF.

The chain is built from TRBV6-1 and TRBJ2-7, with D possibly matching TRBD1 (6 bases). This CDR3 spans 13 amino acids. Per the germline V gene, CDR1 is MNHNS and CDR2 is SASEGT. The germline V and J ends were trimmed by 3 bases and 7 bases, with 13 bases remaining between them. The CDR3 here is CASSDGTPYEQYF. Here the CDR3 DNA reads TGTGCCAGCAGTGATGGGACACCTTATGAGCAGTACTTC.

The chain couples TRBV27 to TRBJ1-5; tentatively, D is TRBD1 (6 bases). Germline loops: CDR1 MNHEY, CDR2 SMNVEV (reference sequence). The CDR3 is 14 residues long. V lost 4 bases to trimming and J lost 5 bases, with 12 bases between them. As DNA, the CDR3 is TGTGCCAGCAGTTCTCAGGGGTTAGATCAGCCCCAGCATTTT. Protein: CASSSQGLDQPQHF.

The chain links TRBV9 to TRBJ1-4; 7 positions match TRBD1. Unmatched junction bases numbered 10, after V lost 4 bases and J lost 7 bases. Germline lookup yields CDR1 SGDLS and CDR2 YYNGEE. The CDR3 is 15 amino acids. The CDR3 bases are TGTGCCAGCAGCAAAACCGGGACAGCAGCTGAAAAACTGTTTTTT. This sequence encodes CASSKTGTAAEKLFF.

The V call is TRBV5-4, the J call TRBJ2-7; 10 bases agree with TRBD1. J gave up 2 bases and V 4 bases, and 9 bases lay outside the gene matches. The CDR3 is 16 residues long. The germline CDR1 and CDR2 sequences are SGHNT and YYREEE (reference sequence). The CDR3 region is CASSLRPGTGAYEQYF. CDR3 DNA: TGTGCCAGCAGCCTGCGTCCCGGGACAGGGGCCTACGAGCAGTACTTC.

The chain combines TRBV5-1 with TRBJ2-7; TRBD2 agrees at 11 bases. The CDR3 runs to 14 residues. The germline V gene encodes CDR1 SGHRS and CDR2 YFSETQ. V was pared by 7 bases and J by 1 base, with 4 bases of the junction left unmatched. In DNA form, the CDR3 reads TGCGCCAGCGGAACTAGCGGGGGATCCTACGAGCAGTACTTC. Translation: CASGTSGGSYEQYF.

The J gene is TRBJ1-2, the V gene TRBV11-3, with 7 bases matching TRBD1. The J segment lost 0 bases and the V segment lost 4 bases, leaving 2 bases of the junction unmatched. CDR1 and CDR2 from the germline V gene are SGHNT and YENEEA. The CDR3 contains 14 residues. The CDR3 bases are TGTGCCAGCAGCTCAGGGGGTCCTAACTATGGCTACACCTTC. This translates into CASSSGGPNYGYTF.

This clone showed up just a few times. J is TRBJ1-1 and V is TRBV11-2; the D is unclear. The germline V gene encodes CDR1 SGHAT and CDR2 FQNNGV. Between the trimmed V and J ends, which lost 3 bases and 3 bases, there was a span of 8 bases. This CDR3 is 13 amino acids long. CDR3 sequence: CASSLEEYTEAFF. DNA for the CDR3: TGTGCCAGCAGCTTGGAGGAGTACACTGAAGCTTTCTTT.

This clone was seen only a few times. The chain combines TRBV9 with TRBJ1-3, with D possibly TRBD1 on 6 matching bases. V was pared by 0 bases and J by 2 bases, with 6 bases between. The CDR3 is made up of 14 amino acids. Germline V lookup: CDR1 SGDLS, CDR2 YYNGEE. For the CDR3, the DNA is TGTGCCAGCAGCGTAGACAGGGCTGGAAACACCATATATTTT. Amino acids: CASSVDRAGNTIYF.

The chain combines TRBV6-6 with TRBJ1-3; the D gene is possibly TRBD1 (6 bases). In germline, CDR1 is MNHNY, CDR2 SVGAGI (reference sequence). V lost 6 bases to trimming and J lost 4 bases, with 16 bases between them. The CDR3 is 15 residues long. The CDR3, as DNA: TGTGCCAGCAGCCCCAGGGGTCTGGGAGGAAACACCATATATTTT. This translates into CASSPRGLGGNTIYF.

This clone showed up just once. The J gene is TRBJ2-1, the V gene TRBV5-1, with a weak D call TRBD2 (5 bases). The CDR3 contains 13 residues. The V end lost 4 bases, the J end lost 7 bases, and 12 bases lay between the germline ends. Germline values: CDR1 SGHRS, CDR2 YFSETQ. For the CDR3, the DNA is TGCGCCAGCAGCACGGCGGGTAATAATGAGCAGTTCTTC. It is translated as CASSTAGNNEQFF.

The chain links TRBV1 to TRBJ2-2; TRBD2, the table's D call, lacks a check against the DNA. TRBV1 is marked as a pseudogene. This CDR3 contains 16 residues. DNA of the CDR3: TGCACCAGCAGCCAAGGACTAGCGGGAGCTAGCGGGGAGCTGTTTTTT. This gives the protein CTSSQGLAGASGELFF.

This chain joins TRBV30 and TRBJ1-4, with D possibly being TRBD1 (5 bases). CDR3 length: 15 residues. Between the trimmed V and J ends, which lost 4 bases and 7 bases, there was a span of 19 bases. The germline CDR1 and CDR2 sequences are GTSNPN and SVGIG (reference sequence). CDR3 amino acids: CAWTLTGGGGEKLFF. The CDR3 DNA sequence: TGTGCCTGGACCCTGACTGGGGGAGGAGGTGAAAAACTGTTTTTT.

The rearrangement joins TRBV19 to TRBJ2-5, with 13 bases matching TRBD2. CDR3 length equals 17 residues. Trimming at V came to 3 bases and at J to 4 bases, leaving 8 bases not matched to a gene. Germline V gives CDR1 LNHDA, CDR2 SQIVND (reference sequence). This CDR3 is CASSIPNGLAGVETQYF. In DNA form, the CDR3 reads TGTGCCAGTAGTATCCCGAACGGACTAGCGGGAGTAGAGACCCAGTACTTC.

A few counts support this clone. The V and J genes are TRBV19 and TRBJ2-2; D possibly corresponds to TRBD2 (5 bases). Germline CDR1 is LNHDA and CDR2 is SQIVND (reference sequence). V was pared by 7 bases and J by 5 bases, with 14 bases between. This CDR3 has 14 residues. The CDR3 DNA sequence: TGTGCCAGTATGAGTAGCGCTTTAACCGGGGAGCTGTTTTTT. Encoded protein: CASMSSALTGELFF. Full variable domain (remainder filled in from reference TRBV19 and TRBJ2-2): DGGITQSPKYLFRKEGQNVTLSCEQNLNHDAMYWYRQDPGQGLRLIYYSQIVNDFQKGDIAEGYSVSREKKESFPLTVTSAQKNPTAFYLCASMSSALTGELFFGEGSRLTVL.

CDR3 amino acids: CASSIGLASHEQYF. CDR3 nucleotide sequence: TGCGCCAGCAGCATAGGACTAGCGAGCCACGAGCAGTACTTC. The chain couples TRBV4-3 to TRBJ2-7; 9 nucleotides agree with TRBD2. Germline V lookup: CDR1 LGHNA, CDR2 YSLEER. The junction had 7 bases not matched to a gene; V was cut back by 5 bases and J by 5 bases. This CDR3 has 14 residues.

The chain couples TRBV18 to TRBJ2-1; possible D gene TRBD1, 5 bases. V was pared by 3 bases and J by 1 base, with 7 bases between. The CDR3 consists of 14 residues. Germline-derived CDR1 and CDR2 are KGHSH and LQKENI. The CDR3 DNA follows: TGTGCCAGCTCACCCGACAGTTCCTACAATGAGCAGTTCTTC. It translates to CASSPDSSYNEQFF.

The chain carries TRBV10-3 and TRBJ2-7; 7 bases are shared with TRBD2. Germline loops: CDR1 ENHRY, CDR2 SYGVKD. V lost 10 bases, J lost 1 base, and 7 bases stayed unmatched. The CDR3 length is 13 residues. The CDR3, as DNA: TGTGCCACCCGTCGGGACTATTCCTACGAGCAGTACTTC. It yields the protein CATRRDYSYEQYF.

The chain links TRBV27 to TRBJ2-3; tentative D call: TRBD1 (6 bases). This CDR3 has 15 residues. V was shortened by 10 bases and J by 2 bases, with 19 bases between the two germline ends. Germline V gene data show CDR1 as MNHEY and CDR2 as SMNVEV (reference sequence). CDR3 nucleotides: TGTGCCACCGCACGTTGGACAGAGGACACAGATACGCAGTATTTT. It yields the protein CATARWTEDTDTQYF.

The rearrangement links TRBV19 to TRBJ2-7; 10 bases map to TRBD1. The V gene's germline CDR1 is LNHDA and CDR2 SQIVND (reference sequence). V shed 3 bases and J 4 bases; nucleotides not matched to a gene: 9. The CDR3 is made up of 16 amino acids. The CDR3 is CASSITRTGGVYEQYF. CDR3 coding DNA: TGTGCCAGTAGTATTACGCGGACAGGGGGTGTATACGAGCAGTACTTC.

The rearrangement uses TRBV29-1 and TRBJ2-5; D call uncertain. V dropped 3 bases and J dropped 5 bases, with 4 bases sitting between them. The germline V gene encodes CDR1 SQVTM and CDR2 ANQGSEA. This CDR3 spans 10 amino acids. The CDR3 here is CSVESETQYF. CDR3 in DNA: TGCAGCGTTGAGTCTGAGACCCAGTACTTC.

Only one count was recorded for this clone. The rearrangement links TRBV4-1 to TRBJ2-3; D possibly corresponds to TRBD2 (5 bases). The germline V and J ends were trimmed by 4 bases and 0 bases, with 14 bases remaining between them. This CDR3 is built from 16 residues. Germline lookup yields CDR1 MGHRA and CDR2 YSYEKL. The CDR3 sequence is CASSRPGEPSTDTQYF. The CDR3 DNA reads TGCGCCAGCAGCCGCCCTGGGGAGCCTAGCACAGATACGCAGTATTTT.

This clone was seen a few times. The rearrangement joins TRBV28 to TRBJ2-7; 9 bases map to TRBD1. The CDR3 consists of 14 residues. V lost 8 bases to trimming and J lost 7 bases; unmatched junction nucleotides: 12. Germline CDR1 reads MDHEN; CDR2 reads SYDVKM. The CDR3 reads CASYRWGGQGEQYF. The DNA for the CDR3 is TGTGCCAGCTATCGCTGGGGCGGACAGGGGGAGCAGTACTTC. The variable domain in full, with the rest retrieved from reference TRBV28 and TRBJ2-7, is DVKVTQSSRYLVKRTGEKVFLECVQDMDHENMFWYRQDPGLGLRLIYFSYDVKMKEKGDIPEGYSVSREKKERFSLILESASTNQTSMYLCASYRWGGQGEQYFGPGTRLTVT.

This chain links TRBV19 with TRBJ2-5; D perhaps matches TRBD2 (6 bases). The CDR3 covers 13 residues. Deletions cut 3 bases from V and 5 bases from J, with 10 bases between. The germline gives CDR1 LNHDA, CDR2 SQIVND (reference sequence). This CDR3 reads CASSITGRETQYF. In DNA, the CDR3 is TGTGCCAGTAGTATCACGGGGAGGGAGACCCAGTACTTC.

V and J are TRBV2 and TRBJ2-1; perhaps TRBD1 as D (6 bases). Germline CDR1 and CDR2: SNHLY and FYNNEI. The V and J ends lost 8 bases and 4 bases respectively, with 18 bases between them. There are 15 residues in the CDR3. The CDR3 sequence: CASSVGAADYNEQFF. CDR3 sequence (DNA): TGTGCCAGCTCTGTGGGGGCAGCAGATTACAATGAGCAGTTCTTC. The variable domain in full, completed from reference TRBV2 and TRBJ2-1, reads EPEVTQTPSHQVTQMGQEVILRCVPISNHLYFYWYRQILGQKVEFLVSFYNNEISEKSEIFDDQFSVERPDGSNFTLKIRSTKLEDSAMYFCASSVGAADYNEQFFGPGTRLTVL.

This clone was detected once. The J gene is TRBJ2-7, the V gene TRBV14; the match to TRBD2 covers 10 bases. The length of the CDR3 is 15 residues. The V and J ends lost 1 base and 5 bases, in that order; junction bases with no gene match: 5. Germline loops: CDR1 SGHDN, CDR2 FVKESK. The DNA of the CDR3 is TGTGCCAGCAGCCAAGTAGGTACTAGCGGGAACGAGCAGTACTTC. Protein product: CASSQVGTSGNEQYF.